The next 3 T cell receptor beta chains were all read from a single sample in a study of blood T cells in healthy people across ages. Next came a second PCR, run for about 7 to 12 cycles, which used a sample-barcoded 5' primer along with a J-beta primer mix. TCRdb itself ran the 5' RACE reads through MiXCR, one entry per CDR3 protein. This sample has some 690,000 distinct CDR3 sequences, with around a fifth found just once. The specimen was blood. The receptor set was obtained from a man aged 70 or older in good health.

The chain links TRBV3-1 to TRBJ2-1; D uncertain. Near its end, the DNA agrees better with TRBJ2-7, so the J call may be wrong. CDR3 length: 11 amino acids. Germline V gives CDR1 LGHDT, CDR2 YNNKEL (reference sequence). CDR3 bases: TGTGCCAGCAGCCAACACTCCGAGCAGTACTTC. It encodes CASSQHSEQYF.

The chain carries TRBV5-1 and TRBJ2-1; 8 bases fit TRBD2. Germline V gene data show CDR1 as SGHRS and CDR2 as YFSETQ. J lost 7 bases, V lost 7 bases, and 4 bases had no gene match. There are 12 residues in the CDR3. The CDR3 loop is CASASGGNEQFF. The CDR3 DNA is TGCGCCAGCGCATCGGGGGGGAATGAGCAGTTCTTC.

The chain joins TRBV29-1 to TRBJ2-6; D is uncertain. Germline CDR1 and CDR2: SQVTM and ANQGSEA. With 4 bases removed from V and 2 bases from J, the gap between germline ends came to 3 bases. This CDR3 region has 12 residues. The CDR3 coding sequence is TGCAGCGTTGGGACTGGGGCCAACGTCCTGACTTTC. As protein: CSVGTGANVLTF.